The TCR beta chain described here comes from a study of Graves' ophthalmopathy and Graves' hyperthyroidism. From RNA, the CDR3 regions of TCR beta chains were amplified and sequenced. Amplification began with first-round RT-PCR using HTBI primers, then second-round multiplex PCR was performed. In TCRdb, the multiplex PCR reads were re-called with MiXCR into one record per CDR3 protein. The sample contains 500,000 to 700,000 distinct CDR3 sequences, 22% of which appear only once. The CDR3 totals 14 residues. V was cut by 0 bases and J by 0 bases, with 6 bases left in between. Germline V lookup: CDR1 SNHLY, CDR2 FYNNEI. This clonotype was found a few times. A read error may explain this, as a much larger clone is one base away. The conserved phenylalanine or tryptophan normally closing the CDR3 is absent here, so this likely arose from a read error.

The genes are TRBV2 and TRBJ2-7; no firm D call. The sequence came from a woman aged 18-29 years with stable Graves' hyperthyroidism. Some clones in this sample may be carry-over from other donors' samples. Input material: peripheral blood. In DNA, the CDR3 is TGTGCCAGCAGTGAAGCCAACAGCTCCTACGAGCAGTACCTC. Protein sequence: CASSEANSSYEQYL.